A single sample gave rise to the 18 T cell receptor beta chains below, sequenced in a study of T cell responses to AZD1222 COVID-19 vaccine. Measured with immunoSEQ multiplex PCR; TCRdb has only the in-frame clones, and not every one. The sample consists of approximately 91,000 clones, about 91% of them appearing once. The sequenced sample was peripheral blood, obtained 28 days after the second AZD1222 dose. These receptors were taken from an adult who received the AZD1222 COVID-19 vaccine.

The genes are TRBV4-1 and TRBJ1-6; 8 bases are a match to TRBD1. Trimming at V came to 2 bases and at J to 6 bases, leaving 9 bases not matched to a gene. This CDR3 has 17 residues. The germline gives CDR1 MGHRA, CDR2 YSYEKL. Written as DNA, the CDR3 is TGCGCCAGCAGCCAATTTTGGAGGACAGGGCTTAATTCACCCCTCCACTTT. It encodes CASSQFWRTGLNSPLHF.

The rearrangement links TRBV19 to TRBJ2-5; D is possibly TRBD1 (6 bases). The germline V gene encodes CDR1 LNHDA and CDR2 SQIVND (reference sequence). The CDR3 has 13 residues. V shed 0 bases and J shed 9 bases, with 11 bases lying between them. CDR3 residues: CASSIERQEAQYF. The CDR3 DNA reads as TGTGCCAGTAGTATAGAGAGACAGGAGGCCCAGTACTTC.

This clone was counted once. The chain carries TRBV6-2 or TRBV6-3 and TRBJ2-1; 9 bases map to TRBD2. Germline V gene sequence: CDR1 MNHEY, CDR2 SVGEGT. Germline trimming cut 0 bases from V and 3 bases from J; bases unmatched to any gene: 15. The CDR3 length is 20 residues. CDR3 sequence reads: CASSYSYQGVGLAFYNEQFF. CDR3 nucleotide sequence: TGTGCCAGCAGTTACTCGTACCAGGGGGTAGGACTAGCGTTCTACAATGAGCAGTTCTTC.

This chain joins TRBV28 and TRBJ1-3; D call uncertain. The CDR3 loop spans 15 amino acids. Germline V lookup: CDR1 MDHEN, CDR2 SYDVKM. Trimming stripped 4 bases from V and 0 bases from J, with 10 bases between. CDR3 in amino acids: CASSSRRNSGNTIYF. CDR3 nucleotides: TGTGCCAGCAGTTCCCGCCGAAACTCTGGAAACACCATATATTTT.

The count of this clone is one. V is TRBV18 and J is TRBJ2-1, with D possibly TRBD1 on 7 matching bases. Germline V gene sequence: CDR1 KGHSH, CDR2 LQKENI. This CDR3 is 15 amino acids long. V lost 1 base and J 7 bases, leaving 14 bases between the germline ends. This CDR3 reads CASSPRRDRGNEQFF. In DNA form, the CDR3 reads TGTGCCAGCTCACCACGGCGGGACAGAGGTAATGAGCAGTTCTTC.

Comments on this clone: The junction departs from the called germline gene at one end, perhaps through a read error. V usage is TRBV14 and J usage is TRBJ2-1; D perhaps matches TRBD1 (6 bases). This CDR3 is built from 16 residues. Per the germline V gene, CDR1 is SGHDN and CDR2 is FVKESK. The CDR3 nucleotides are TGTGCCAGCAGCCTATTACGGGCAGGGGCCTACAGTGAGCAGTTCTTC. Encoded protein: CASSLLRAGAYSEQFF.

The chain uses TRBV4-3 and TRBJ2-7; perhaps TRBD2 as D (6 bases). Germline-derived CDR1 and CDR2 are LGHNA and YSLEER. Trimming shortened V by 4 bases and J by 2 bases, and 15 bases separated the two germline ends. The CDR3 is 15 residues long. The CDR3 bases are TGCGCCAGCAGCCTTTTATGGGGACTTCCCTACGAGCAGTACTTC. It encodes CASSLLWGLPYEQYF.

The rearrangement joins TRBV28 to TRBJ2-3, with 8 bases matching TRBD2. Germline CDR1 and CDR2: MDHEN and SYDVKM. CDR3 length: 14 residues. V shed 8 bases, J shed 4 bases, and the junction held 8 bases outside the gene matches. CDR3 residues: CASGRAGEADTQYF. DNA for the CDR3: TGTGCCAGCGGGCGAGCGGGAGAGGCAGATACGCAGTATTTT. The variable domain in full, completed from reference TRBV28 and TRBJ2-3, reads DVKVTQSSRYLVKRTGEKVFLECVQDMDHENMFWYRQDPGLGLRLIYFSYDVKMKEKGDIPEGYSVSREKKERFSLILESASTNQTSMYLCASGRAGEADTQYFGPGTRLTVL.

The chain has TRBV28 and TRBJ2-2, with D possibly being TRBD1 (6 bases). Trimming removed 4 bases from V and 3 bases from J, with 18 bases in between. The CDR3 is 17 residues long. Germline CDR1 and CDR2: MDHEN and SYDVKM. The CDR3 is CASSSPSGTQDTGELFF. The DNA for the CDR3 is TGTGCCAGCAGTTCCCCCTCCGGGACACAAGACACCGGGGAGCTGTTTTTT. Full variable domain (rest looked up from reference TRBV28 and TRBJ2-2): DVKVTQSSRYLVKRTGEKVFLECVQDMDHENMFWYRQDPGLGLRLIYFSYDVKMKEKGDIPEGYSVSREKKERFSLILESASTNQTSMYLCASSSPSGTQDTGELFFGEGSRLTVL.

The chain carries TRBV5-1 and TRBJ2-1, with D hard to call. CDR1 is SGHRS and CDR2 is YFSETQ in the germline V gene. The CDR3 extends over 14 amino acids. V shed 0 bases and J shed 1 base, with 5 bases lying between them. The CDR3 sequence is CASSLANSYNEQFF. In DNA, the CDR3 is TGCGCCAGCAGCTTGGCGAATTCCTACAATGAGCAGTTCTTC.

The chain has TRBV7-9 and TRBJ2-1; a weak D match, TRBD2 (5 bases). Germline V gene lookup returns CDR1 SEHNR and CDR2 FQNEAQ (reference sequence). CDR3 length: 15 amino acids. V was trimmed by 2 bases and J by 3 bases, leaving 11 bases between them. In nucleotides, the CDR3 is TGTGCCAGCAGCTTAACGACGGGAAACTACAATGAGCAGTTCTTC. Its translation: CASSLTTGNYNEQFF.

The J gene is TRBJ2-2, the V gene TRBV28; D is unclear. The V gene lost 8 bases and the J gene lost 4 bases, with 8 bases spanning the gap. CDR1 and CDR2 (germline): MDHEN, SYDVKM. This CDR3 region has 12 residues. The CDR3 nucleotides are TGTGCCAGCCATATGATCACCGGGGAGCTGTTTTTT. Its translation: CASHMITGELFF. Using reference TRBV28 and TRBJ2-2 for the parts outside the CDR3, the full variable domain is DVKVTQSSRYLVKRTGEKVFLECVQDMDHENMFWYRQDPGLGLRLIYFSYDVKMKEKGDIPEGYSVSREKKERFSLILESASTNQTSMYLCASHMITGELFFGEGSRLTVL.

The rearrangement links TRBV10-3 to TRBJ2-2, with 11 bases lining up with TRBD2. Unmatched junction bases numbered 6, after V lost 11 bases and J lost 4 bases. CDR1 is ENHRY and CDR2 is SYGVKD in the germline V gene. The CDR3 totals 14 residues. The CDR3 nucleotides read TGTGCCGCTCTAGCGGGAGGTGGCACCGGGGAGCTGTTTTTT. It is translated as CAALAGGGTGELFF.

The CDR3 region is CASSEPGTDTQYF. CDR3 nucleotide sequence: TGTGCCAGCAGCGAACCGGGCACAGATACGCAGTATTTT. V is TRBV5-4 and J is TRBJ2-3; D ambiguous. The CDR3 totals 13 residues. Germline CDR1 is SGHNT and CDR2 is YYREEE (reference sequence). Trimming took off 4 bases at V and 1 base at J, with 7 bases between the two ends.

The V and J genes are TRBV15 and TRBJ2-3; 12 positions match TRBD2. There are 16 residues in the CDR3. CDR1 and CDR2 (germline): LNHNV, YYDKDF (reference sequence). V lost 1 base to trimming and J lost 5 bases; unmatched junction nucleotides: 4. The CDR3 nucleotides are TGTGCCACCAGCAGAGGGACTAGCGGGGTTGTAGATACGCAGTATTTT. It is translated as CATSRGTSGVVDTQYF.

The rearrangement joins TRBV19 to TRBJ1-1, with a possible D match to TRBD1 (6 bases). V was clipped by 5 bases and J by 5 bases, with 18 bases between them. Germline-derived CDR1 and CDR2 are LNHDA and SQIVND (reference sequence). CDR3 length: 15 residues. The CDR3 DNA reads TGTGCCAGTAGTCCTTGGGGGGCCAAGGGGACTGAAGCTTTCTTT. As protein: CASSPWGAKGTEAFF.

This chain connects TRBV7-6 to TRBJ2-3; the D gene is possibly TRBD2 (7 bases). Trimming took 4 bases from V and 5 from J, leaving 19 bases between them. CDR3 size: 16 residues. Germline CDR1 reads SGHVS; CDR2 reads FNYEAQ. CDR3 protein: CASSSGAAGEKDTQYF. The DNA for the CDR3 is TGTGCCAGCAGCTCAGGGGCCGCGGGAGAGAAAGATACGCAGTATTTT.

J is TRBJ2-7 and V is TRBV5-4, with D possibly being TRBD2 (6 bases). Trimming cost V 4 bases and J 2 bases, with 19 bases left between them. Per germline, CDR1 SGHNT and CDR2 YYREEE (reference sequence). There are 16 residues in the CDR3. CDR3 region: CASSGLGGAGTYEQYF. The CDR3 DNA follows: TGTGCCAGCAGCGGCCTGGGTGGGGCGGGGACCTACGAGCAGTACTTC. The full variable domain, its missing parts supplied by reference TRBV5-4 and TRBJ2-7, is ETGVTQSPTHLIKTRGQQVTLRCSSQSGHNTVSWYQQALGQGPQFIFQYYREEENGRGNFPPRFSGLQFPNYSSELNVNALELDDSALYLCASSGLGGAGTYEQYFGPGTRLTVT.